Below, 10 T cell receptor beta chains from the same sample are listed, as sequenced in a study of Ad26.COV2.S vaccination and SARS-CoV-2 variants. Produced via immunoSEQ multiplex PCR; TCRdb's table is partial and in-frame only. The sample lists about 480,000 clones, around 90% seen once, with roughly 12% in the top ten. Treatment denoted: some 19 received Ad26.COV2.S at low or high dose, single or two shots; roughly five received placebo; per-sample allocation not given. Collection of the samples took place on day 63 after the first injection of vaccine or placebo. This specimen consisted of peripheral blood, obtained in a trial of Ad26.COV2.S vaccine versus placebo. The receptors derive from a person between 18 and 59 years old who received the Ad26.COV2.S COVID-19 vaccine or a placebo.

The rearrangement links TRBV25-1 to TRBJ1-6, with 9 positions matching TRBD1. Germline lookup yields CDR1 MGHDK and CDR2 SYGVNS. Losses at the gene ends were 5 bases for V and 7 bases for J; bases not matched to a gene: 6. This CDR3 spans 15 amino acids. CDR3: CASSLGQGWNSPLHF. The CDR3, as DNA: TGTGCCAGCAGTCTTGGACAGGGGTGGAATTCACCCCTCCACTTT.

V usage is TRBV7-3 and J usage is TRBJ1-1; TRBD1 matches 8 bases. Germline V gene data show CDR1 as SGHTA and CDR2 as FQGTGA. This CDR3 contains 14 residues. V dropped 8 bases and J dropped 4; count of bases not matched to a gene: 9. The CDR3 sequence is CASGQGARGTEAFF. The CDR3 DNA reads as TGTGCCAGCGGCCAGGGGGCGCGGGGCACTGAAGCTTTCTTT.

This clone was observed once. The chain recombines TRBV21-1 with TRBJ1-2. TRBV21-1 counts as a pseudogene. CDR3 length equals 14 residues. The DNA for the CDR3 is TGTGCCAGCAGCAAAGGAGGATCGGACTATGGCTACACCTTC. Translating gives CASSKGGSDYGYTF.

The CDR3 reads CACDRTSGSVYEQYF. DNA for the CDR3: TGTGCCTGCGATCGAACTAGCGGGAGTGTATACGAGCAGTACTTC. V gene TRBV30 combines with J gene TRBJ2-7, with TRBD2 identical over 11 bases. Trimming took 6 bases from V and 4 from J; bases not matched to a gene: 11. The germline CDR1 and CDR2 sequences are GTSNPN and SVGIG (reference sequence). CDR3 length: 15 residues.

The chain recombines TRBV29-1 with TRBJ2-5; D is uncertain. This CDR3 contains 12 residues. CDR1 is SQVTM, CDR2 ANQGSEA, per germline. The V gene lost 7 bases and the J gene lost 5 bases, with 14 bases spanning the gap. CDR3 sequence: CSAEPGPETQYF. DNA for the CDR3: TGCAGCGCCGAACCGGGCCCTGAGACCCAGTACTTC.

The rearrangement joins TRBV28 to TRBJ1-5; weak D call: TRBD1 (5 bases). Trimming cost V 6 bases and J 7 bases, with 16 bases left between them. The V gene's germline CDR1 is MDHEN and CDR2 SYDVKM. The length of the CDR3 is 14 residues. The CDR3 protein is CASSLGGVGQPQHF. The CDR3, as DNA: TGTGCCAGCAGCTTGGGGGGGGTTGGGCAGCCCCAGCATTTT.

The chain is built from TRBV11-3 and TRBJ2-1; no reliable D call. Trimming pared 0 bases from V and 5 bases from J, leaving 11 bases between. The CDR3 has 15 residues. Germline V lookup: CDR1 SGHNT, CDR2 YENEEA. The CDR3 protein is CASSLDGRVHNEQFF. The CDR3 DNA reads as TGTGCCAGCAGCTTAGATGGAAGAGTTCACAATGAGCAGTTCTTC. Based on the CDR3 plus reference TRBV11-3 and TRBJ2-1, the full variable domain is EAGVVQSPRYKIIEKKQPVAFWCNPISGHNTLYWYLQNLGQGPELLIRYENEEAVDDSQLPKDRFSAERLKGVDSTLKIQPAELGDSAVYLCASSLDGRVHNEQFFGPGTRLTVL.

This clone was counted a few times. CDR3 nucleotides: TGTGCCAGTAGTTGGCCGGGACAGGGCCGCTACACCTTC. Translated, it gives CASSWPGQGRYTF. The chain joins TRBV19 to TRBJ1-2, with 9 bases fitting TRBD1. This CDR3 spans 13 amino acids. Germline CDR1 LNHDA, CDR2 SQIVND (reference sequence). The J segment lost 9 bases and the V segment lost 5 bases, leaving 7 bases of the junction unmatched.

CDR3 bases: TGTGCCAGCAGCCTTGGACAGGTTCACACAGATACGCAGTATTTT. Translation gives CASSLGQVHTDTQYF. The chain employs TRBV7-6 and TRBJ2-3; 7 bases are shared with TRBD1. V was pared by 5 bases and J by 2 bases, with 7 bases of the junction left unmatched. Germline CDR1 SGHVS, CDR2 FNYEAQ. The CDR3 is 15 amino acids. Full variable domain (rest looked up from reference TRBV7-6 and TRBJ2-3): GAGVSQSPRYKVTKRGQDVALRCDPISGHVSLYWYRQALGQGPEFLTYFNYEAQQDKSGLPNDRFSAERPEGSISTLTIQRTEQRDSAMYRCASSLGQVHTDTQYFGPGTRLTVL.

CDR3: CATSRGLAGEEETQYF. Written as DNA, the CDR3 is TGTGCCACCAGCAGGGGACTAGCGGGAGAGGAAGAGACCCAGTACTTC. The rearrangement uses TRBV15 and TRBJ2-5; TRBD2 matches 14 bases. CDR3 length: 16 residues. Germline V gives CDR1 LNHNV, CDR2 YYDKDF (reference sequence). V shed 3 bases and J 3 bases; nucleotides not matched to a gene: 3. The full variable domain, rest sourced from reference TRBV15 and TRBJ2-5, is DAMVIQNPRYQVTQFGKPVTLSCSQTLNHNVMYWYQQKSSQAPKLLFHYYDKDFNNEADTPDNFQSRRPNTSFCFLDIRSPGLGDTAMYLCATSRGLAGEEETQYFGPGTRLLVL.